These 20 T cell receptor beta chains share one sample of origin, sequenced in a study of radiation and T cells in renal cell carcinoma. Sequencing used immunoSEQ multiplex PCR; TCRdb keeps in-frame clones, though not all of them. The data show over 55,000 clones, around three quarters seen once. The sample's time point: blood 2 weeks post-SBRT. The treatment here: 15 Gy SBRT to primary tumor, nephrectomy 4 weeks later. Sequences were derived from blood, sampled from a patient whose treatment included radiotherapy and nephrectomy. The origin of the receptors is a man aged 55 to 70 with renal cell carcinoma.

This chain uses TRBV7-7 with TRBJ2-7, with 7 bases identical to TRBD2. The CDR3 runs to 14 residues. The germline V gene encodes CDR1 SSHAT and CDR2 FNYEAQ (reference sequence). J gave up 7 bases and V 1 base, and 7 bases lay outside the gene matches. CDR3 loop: CASSLGSGEGEQYF. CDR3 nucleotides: TGTGCCAGCAGCTTAGGAAGTGGGGAGGGGGAGCAGTACTTC.

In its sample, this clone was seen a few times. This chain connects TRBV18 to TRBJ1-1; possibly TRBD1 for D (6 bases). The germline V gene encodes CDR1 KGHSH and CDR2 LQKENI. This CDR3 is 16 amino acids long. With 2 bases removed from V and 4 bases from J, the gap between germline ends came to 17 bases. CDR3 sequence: CASSPNGLGGRTEAFF. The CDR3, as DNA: TGTGCCAGCTCACCAAACGGGTTAGGGGGACGCACTGAAGCTTTCTTT.

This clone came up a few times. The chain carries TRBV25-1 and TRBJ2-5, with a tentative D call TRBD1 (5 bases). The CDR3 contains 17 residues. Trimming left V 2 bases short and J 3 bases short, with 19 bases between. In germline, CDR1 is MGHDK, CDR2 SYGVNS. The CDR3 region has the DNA TGTGCCAGCAGTGAACCCCCTCTAAGGGGCGAAAAAGAGACCCAGTACTTC. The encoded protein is CASSEPPLRGEKETQYF.

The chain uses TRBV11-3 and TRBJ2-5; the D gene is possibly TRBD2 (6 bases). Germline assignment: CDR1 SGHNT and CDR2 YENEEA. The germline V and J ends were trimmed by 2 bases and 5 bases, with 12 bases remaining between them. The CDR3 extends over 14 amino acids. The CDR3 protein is CASSLQGLVETQYF. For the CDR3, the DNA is TGTGCCAGCAGCTTACAGGGACTTGTGGAGACCCAGTACTTC.

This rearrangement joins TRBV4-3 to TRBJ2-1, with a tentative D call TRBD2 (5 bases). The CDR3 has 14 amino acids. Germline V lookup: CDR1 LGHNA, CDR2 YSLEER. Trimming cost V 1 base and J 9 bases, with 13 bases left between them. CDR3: CASSQALARSEQFF. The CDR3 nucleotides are TGCGCCAGCAGCCAAGCCTTAGCGCGCTCTGAGCAGTTCTTC.

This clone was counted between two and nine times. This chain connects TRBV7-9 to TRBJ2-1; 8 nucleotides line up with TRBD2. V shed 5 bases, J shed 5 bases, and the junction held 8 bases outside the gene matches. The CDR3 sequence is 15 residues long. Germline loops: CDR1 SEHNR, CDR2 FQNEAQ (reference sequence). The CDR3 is CASSNSGRPNNEQFF. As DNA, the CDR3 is TGTGCCAGCAGCAACAGCGGGAGACCTAACAATGAGCAGTTCTTC.

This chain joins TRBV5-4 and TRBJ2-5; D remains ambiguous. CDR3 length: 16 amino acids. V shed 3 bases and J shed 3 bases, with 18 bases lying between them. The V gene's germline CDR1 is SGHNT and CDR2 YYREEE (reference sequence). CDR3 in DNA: TGTGCCAGCAGCTCGCTGGCCCAGGTGGGTGAAGAGACCCAGTACTTC. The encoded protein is CASSSLAQVGEETQYF.

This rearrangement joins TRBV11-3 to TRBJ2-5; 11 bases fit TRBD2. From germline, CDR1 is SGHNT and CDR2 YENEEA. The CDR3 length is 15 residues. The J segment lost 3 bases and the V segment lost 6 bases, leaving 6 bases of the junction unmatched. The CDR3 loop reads CASSKRGLAEETQYF. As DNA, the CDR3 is TGTGCCAGCAGTAAGAGGGGACTAGCGGAAGAGACCCAGTACTTC.

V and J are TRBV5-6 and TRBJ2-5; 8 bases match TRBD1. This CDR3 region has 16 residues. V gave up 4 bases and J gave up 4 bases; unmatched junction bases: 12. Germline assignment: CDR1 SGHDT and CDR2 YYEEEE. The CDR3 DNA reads TGTGCCAGCAGCCCGGACGGGAGAACAGGGGGAGAGACCCAGTACTTC. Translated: CASSPDGRTGGETQYF.

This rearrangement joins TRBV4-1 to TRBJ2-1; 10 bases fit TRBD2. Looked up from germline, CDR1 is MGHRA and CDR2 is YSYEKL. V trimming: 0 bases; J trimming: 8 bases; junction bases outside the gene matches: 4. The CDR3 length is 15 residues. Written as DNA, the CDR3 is TGCGCCAGCAGCCAAGAGCCTAGCGGGGGACATGAGCAGTTCTTC. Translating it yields CASSQEPSGGHEQFF.

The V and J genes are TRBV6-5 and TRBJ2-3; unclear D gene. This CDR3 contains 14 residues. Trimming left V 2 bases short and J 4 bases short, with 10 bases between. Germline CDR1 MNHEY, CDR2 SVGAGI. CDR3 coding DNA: TGTGCCAGCAGTTACGTGAGCAGGCCAGATACGCAGTATTTT. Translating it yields CASSYVSRPDTQYF.

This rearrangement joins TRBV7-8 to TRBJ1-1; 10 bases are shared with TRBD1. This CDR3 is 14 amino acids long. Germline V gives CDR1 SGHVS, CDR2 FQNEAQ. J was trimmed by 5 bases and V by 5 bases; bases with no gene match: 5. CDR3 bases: TGTGCCAGCAGCCCCGGACAGGGGGGAACTGAAGCTTTCTTT. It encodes CASSPGQGGTEAFF.

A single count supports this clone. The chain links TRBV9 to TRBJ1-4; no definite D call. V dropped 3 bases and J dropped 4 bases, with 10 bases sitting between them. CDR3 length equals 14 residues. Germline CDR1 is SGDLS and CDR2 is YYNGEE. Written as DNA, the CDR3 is TGTGCCAGCAGCGGGACTGGAAATAATGAAAAACTGTTTTTT. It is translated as CASSGTGNNEKLFF.

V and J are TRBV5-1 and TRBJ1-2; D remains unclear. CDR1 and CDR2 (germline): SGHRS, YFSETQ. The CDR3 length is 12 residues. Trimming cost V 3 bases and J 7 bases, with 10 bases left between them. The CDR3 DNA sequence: TGCGCCAGCAGCTCGGACTTAGGTGGCTACACCTTC. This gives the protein CASSSDLGGYTF. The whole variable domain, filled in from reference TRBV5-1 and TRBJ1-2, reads KAGVTQTPRYLIKTRGQQVTLSCSPISGHRSVSWYQQTPGQGLQFLFEYFSETQRNKGNFPGRFSGRQFSNSRSEMNVSTLELGDSALYLCASSSDLGGYTFGSGTRLTVV.

The CDR3 nucleotides are TGCGCCAGCAGCCAGGGACTCTTGAGGGGTGAGCAGTTCTTC. As protein: CASSQGLLRGEQFF. V is TRBV4-3 and J is TRBJ2-1, with a weak D call TRBD2 (6 bases). This CDR3 comprises 14 residues. Deletions cut 3 bases from V and 9 bases from J, with 15 bases between. The germline V gene encodes CDR1 LGHNA and CDR2 YSLEER.

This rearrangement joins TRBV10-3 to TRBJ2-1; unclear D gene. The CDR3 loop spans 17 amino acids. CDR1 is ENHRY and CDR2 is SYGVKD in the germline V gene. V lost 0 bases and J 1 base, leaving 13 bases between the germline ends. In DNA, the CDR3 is TGTGCCATCAGTGAGTCTAGCCGTATTAGGTCCTACAATGAGCAGTTCTTC. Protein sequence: CAISESSRIRSYNEQFF.

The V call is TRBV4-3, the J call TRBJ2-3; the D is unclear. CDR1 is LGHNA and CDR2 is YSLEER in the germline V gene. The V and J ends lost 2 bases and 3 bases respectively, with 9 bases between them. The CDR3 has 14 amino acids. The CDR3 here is CASSQRSKTDTQYF. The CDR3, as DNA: TGCGCCAGCAGCCAAAGGTCTAAAACAGATACGCAGTATTTT.

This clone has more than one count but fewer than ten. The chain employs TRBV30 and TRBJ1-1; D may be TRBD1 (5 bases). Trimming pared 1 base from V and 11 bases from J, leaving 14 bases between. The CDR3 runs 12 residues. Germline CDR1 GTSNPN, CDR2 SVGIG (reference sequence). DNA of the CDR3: TGTGCCTGGAGTGAAGGGACCTCGCGGGCTTTCTTT. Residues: CAWSEGTSRAFF.

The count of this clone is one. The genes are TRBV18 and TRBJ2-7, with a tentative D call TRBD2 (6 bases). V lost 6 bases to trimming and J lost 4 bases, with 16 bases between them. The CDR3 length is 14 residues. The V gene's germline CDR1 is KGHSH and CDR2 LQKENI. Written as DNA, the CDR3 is TGTGCCAGCTCCCTGGGGGGAGTAGTTTACGAGCAGTACGTC. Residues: CASSLGGVVYEQYV.

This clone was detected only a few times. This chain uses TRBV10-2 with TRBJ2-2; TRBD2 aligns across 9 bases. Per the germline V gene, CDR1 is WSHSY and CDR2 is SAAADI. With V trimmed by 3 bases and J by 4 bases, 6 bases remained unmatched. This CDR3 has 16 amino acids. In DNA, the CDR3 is TGCGCCAGCAGTGACTGGGGCGGGGGGGGCACCGGGGAGCTGTTTTTT. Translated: CASSDWGGGGTGELFF.